These 31 T cell receptor beta chains were all obtained from the same sample, sequenced in a study of T cell repertoires in aging, cancer and after chemotherapy. The template was genomic DNA from peripheral blood, not RNA. Multiplex touch-down PCR with TRB-A/B primers amplified rearranged V-D-J TRB sequences. TCRdb re-called the multiplex PCR reads with MiXCR, one entry per CDR3 protein. The repertoire holds about 1,500 distinct CDR3 sequences, with 20% to 25% as singletons. Sequences were obtained from blood. The receptor set was obtained from a human donor with a solid tumor.

In this sample, this clonotype is large. V gene TRBV27 combines with J gene TRBJ2-3; no firm D call. Trimming removed 1 base from V and 4 bases from J, with 12 bases in between. The CDR3 has 15 residues. The germline V gene encodes CDR1 MNHEY and CDR2 SMNVEV (reference sequence). In nucleotides, the CDR3 is TGTGCCAGCAGTTTATTAGCAGGTGGCCCAGATACGCAGTATTTT. Its translation: CASSLLAGGPDTQYF.

Judged by abundance, this clonotype is medium-sized. The chain recombines TRBV12-3 or TRBV12-4 with TRBJ1-1, with D possibly TRBD1 on 6 matching bases. With 6 bases removed from V and 7 bases from J, the gap between germline ends came to 21 bases. This CDR3 is built from 15 residues. The CDR3 bases are TGTGCCAGCAGCCTCTCCTCACAGGGCGGGGGTGAAGCTTTCTTT. Amino acid sequence: CASSLSSQGGGEAFF.

This clonotype was picked up a small number of times. The V gene is TRBV5-6, the J gene TRBJ2-7; 11 bases align to TRBD2. With 4 bases clipped from V and 1 base from J, the junction kept 10 bases outside the gene matches. The CDR3 runs 17 residues. Germline V gene sequence: CDR1 SGHDT, CDR2 YYEEEE. CDR3 sequence reads: CASSHRLAGIGSYEQYF. For the CDR3, the DNA is TGTGCCAGCAGCCACCGACTAGCGGGGATAGGGTCCTACGAGCAGTACTTC.

This clonotype came up a few times. This chain joins TRBV7-9 and TRBJ1-1, with D uncertain. The CDR3 has 14 residues. Trimming cost V 3 bases and J 4 bases, with 12 bases left between them. Per germline, CDR1 SEHNR and CDR2 FQNEAQ (reference sequence). The DNA for the CDR3 is TGTGCCAGCAGCTTTTTGTACATAGGCACTGAAGCTTTCTTT. This translates into CASSFLYIGTEAFF. Together with reference TRBV7-9 and TRBJ1-1, the CDR3 gives the full variable domain: DTGVSQNPRHKITKRGQNVTFRCDPISEHNRLYWYRQTLGQGPEFLTYFQNEAQLEKSRLLSDRFSAERPKGSFSTLEIQRTEQGDSAMYLCASSFLYIGTEAFFGQGTRLTVV.

This clonotype counts as large (0.1 to 1%). V usage is TRBV18 and J usage is TRBJ1-2; no definite D call. CDR3 size: 13 residues. V was trimmed by 1 base and J by 6 bases, leaving 9 bases between them. The germline gives CDR1 KGHSH, CDR2 LQKENI. The CDR3 DNA sequence: TGTGCCAGCTCACCACAGGGCTCCGATGGCTACACCTTC. This codes for CASSPQGSDGYTF.

This clonotype was counted a few times. The V and J genes are TRBV4-2 and TRBJ1-2, with D possibly being TRBD1 (6 bases). Per the germline V gene, CDR1 is LGHNA and CDR2 is YNFKEQ. Trimming took 0 bases from V and 4 from J, leaving 12 bases between them. This CDR3 contains 15 residues. CDR3 amino acids: CASSQDPRGIYGYTF. In DNA, the CDR3 is TGTGCCAGCAGCCAAGACCCGAGGGGGATCTATGGCTACACCTTC.

By sample fraction, this clonotype is medium-sized. The chain employs TRBV18 and TRBJ1-5; 7 bases agree with TRBD1. Trimming at V came to 0 bases and at J to 7 bases, leaving 9 bases not matched to a gene. Germline V gene sequence: CDR1 KGHSH, CDR2 LQKENI. This CDR3 has 16 amino acids. The CDR3 coding sequence is TGTGCCAGCTCACCACCGAGTGCACAGGGGATACAGCCCCAGCATTTT. Protein product: CASSPPSAQGIQPQHF. The complete variable domain, with remaining parts taken from reference TRBV18 and TRBJ1-5, reads NAGVMQNPRHLVRRRGQEARLRCSPMKGHSHVYWYRQLPEEGLKFMVYLQKENIIDESGMPKERFSAEFPKEGPSILRIQQVVRGDSAAYFCASSPPSAQGIQPQHFGDGTRLSIL.

This clonotype was detected only a few times. V usage is TRBV11-2 and J usage is TRBJ2-5; TRBD2 might be the D (6 bases). Per germline, CDR1 SGHAT and CDR2 FQNNGV. V lost 0 bases, J lost 3 bases, and 17 bases lay in between. There are 17 residues in the CDR3. The CDR3 DNA reads as TGTGCCAGCAGCTTAGATCTTTTGGCGGGGATAAAAGAGACCCAGTACTTC. Translated: CASSLDLLAGIKETQYF.

Judged by abundance, this clonotype is medium-sized. The chain uses TRBV6-5 and TRBJ1-1, with a tentative D call TRBD1 (5 bases). Germline lookup yields CDR1 MNHEY and CDR2 SVGAGI. The CDR3 is made up of 13 amino acids. V lost 10 bases and J lost 1, with 13 bases in between. The CDR3 sequence is CATNRRKNTEAFF. The CDR3 region has the DNA TGTGCCACAAACAGGAGAAAGAACACTGAAGCTTTCTTT.

There are a few counts of this clonotype. The J gene is TRBJ2-3, the V gene TRBV5-1; TRBD2 might be the D (5 bases). The length of the CDR3 is 13 residues. CDR1 is SGHRS and CDR2 is YFSETQ in the germline V gene. V was pared by 2 bases and J by 6 bases, with 10 bases between. CDR3 protein: CASSLDYQDTQYF. CDR3 coding DNA: TGCGCCAGCAGCTTAGACTACCAGGATACGCAGTATTTT.

This clonotype is labeled as medium-sized. The V gene is TRBV27, the J gene TRBJ2-1; D unresolved. The CDR3 has 16 residues. The V gene lost 0 bases and the J gene lost 0 bases, with 9 bases spanning the gap. CDR1 and CDR2 (germline): MNHEY, SMNVEV (reference sequence). CDR3 loop: CASSLSATSSYNEQFF. CDR3 nucleotide sequence: TGTGCCAGCAGTTTATCTGCGACGAGCTCCTACAATGAGCAGTTCTTC.

By frequency in the sample, this clonotype is large. This sequence joins TRBV6-5 and TRBJ1-5; 10 bases agree with TRBD1. The germline gives CDR1 MNHEY, CDR2 SVGAGI. V lost 9 bases to trimming and J lost 2 bases; unmatched junction nucleotides: 7. CDR3 length: 15 amino acids. CDR3 amino acids: CASGTGTGGNQPQHF. The CDR3 DNA reads TGTGCCAGTGGGACCGGGACAGGGGGCAATCAGCCCCAGCATTTT.

The chain joins TRBV20-1 to TRBJ1-1, with TRBD1 as a possible D gene (5 bases). V lost 0 bases, J lost 6 bases, and 11 bases lay in between. This CDR3 comprises 13 residues. CDR1 is DFQATT, CDR2 SNEGSKA, per germline (reference sequence). The CDR3, as DNA: TGCAGTGCTAGAGATGGCCGGGACCCTGAAGCTTTCTTT. It specifies CSARDGRDPEAFF.

This clonotype is medium-sized in the sample. The chain combines TRBV6-6 with TRBJ1-4, with a tentative D call TRBD1 (6 bases). CDR1 is MNHNY, CDR2 SVGAGI, per germline (reference sequence). The V gene lost 1 base and the J gene lost 2 bases, with 20 bases spanning the gap. There are 19 residues in the CDR3. The CDR3 DNA reads TGTGCCAGCAGTTACTTACGTCGGGGGGGCGGGAGGACTAATGAAAAACTGTTTTTT. This encodes CASSYLRRGGGRTNEKLFF.

This clonotype is judged medium-sized. The genes are TRBV12-3 or TRBV12-4 and TRBJ1-1, with 8 nucleotides matching TRBD1. CDR3 length: 16 amino acids. V trimming: 6 bases; J trimming: 5 bases; junction bases outside the gene matches: 14. This CDR3 reads CASSATRDRIGTEAFF. CDR3 coding DNA: TGTGCCAGCAGCGCAACCCGGGACAGGATAGGAACTGAAGCTTTCTTT.

The sample holds a few counts of this clonotype. This chain uses TRBV21-1 with TRBJ2-3. TRBV21-1 constitutes a pseudogene. This CDR3 is 15 amino acids long. For the CDR3, the DNA is TGTGCCAGCAGCAAAGAGTCAGAAAGCACAGATACGCAGTATTTT. The encoded protein is CASSKESESTDTQYF.

This clonotype has only a few counts. The V and J genes are TRBV10-2 and TRBJ2-4; a weak D match, TRBD2 (5 bases). Trimming cost V 8 bases and J 5 bases, with 13 bases left between them. Germline loops: CDR1 WSHSY, CDR2 SAAADI. The CDR3 totals 13 residues. The CDR3 sequence: CASRGPPENIQYF. The CDR3 DNA is TGCGCCAGCCGAGGGCCCCCTGAAAACATTCAGTACTTC.

V usage is TRBV2 and J usage is TRBJ2-5; D is ambiguous. Germline V lookup: CDR1 SNHLY, CDR2 FYNNEI. V lost 7 bases to trimming and J lost 2 bases, with 5 bases between them. CDR3 size: 11 residues. The CDR3 region has the DNA TGTGCCAGCATTTGGCAAGAGACCCAGTACTTC. Protein sequence: CASIWQETQYF.

In its sample, this clonotype ranks as large. The V gene is TRBV10-3, the J gene TRBJ2-6; 7 bases are shared with TRBD1. The CDR3 is 18 amino acids. V was clipped by 2 bases and J by 0 bases; unmatched bases: 7. Germline V lookup: CDR1 ENHRY, CDR2 SYGVKD. This CDR3 is CAISEEGQVYSGANVLTF. The CDR3 region has the DNA TGTGCCATCAGTGAGGAAGGACAGGTCTACTCTGGGGCCAACGTCCTGACTTTC.

This clonotype counts as medium-sized (0.01 to 0.1%). This chain joins TRBV5-1 and TRBJ1-2, with D unclear. Germline values: CDR1 SGHRS, CDR2 YFSETQ. Trimming removed 4 bases at V and 3 bases at J, with 13 bases between. The length of the CDR3 is 14 residues. In nucleotides, the CDR3 is TGCGCCAGCAGCCTCGAGGGTCACGACTATGGCTACACCTTC. It encodes CASSLEGHDYGYTF.

The V and J genes are TRBV6-7 and TRBJ2-1, with D perhaps matching TRBD1 (6 bases). TRBV6-7 is reported as an ORF; its role is uncertain. This CDR3 contains 16 residues. CDR3 sequence: CSLRYTGPGVYNEQFF. CDR3 coding DNA: TGTTCCCTCCGCTACACAGGGCCAGGGGTCTACAATGAGCAGTTCTTC.

The CDR3 DNA reads TGTGCCAGCAGTGCCGACCACGAAAGGGGGCCCGGAGAGACCCAGTACTTC. It translates to CASSADHERGPGETQYF. The J gene is TRBJ2-5, the V gene TRBV27; 7 bases fit TRBD1. The CDR3 totals 17 residues. V shed 5 bases, J shed 4 bases, and the junction held 16 bases outside the gene matches. Germline assignment: CDR1 MNHEY and CDR2 SMNVEV (reference sequence).

The chain joins TRBV6-5 to TRBJ2-3; D is possibly TRBD1 (6 bases). With 1 base removed from V and 5 bases from J, the gap between germline ends came to 19 bases. Germline V gene sequence: CDR1 MNHEY, CDR2 SVGAGI. The CDR3 extends over 17 amino acids. The CDR3 DNA is TGTGCCAGCAGTTACTTCGCATGGGGGCTCGGTGGAGATACGCAGTATTTT. Translated, it gives CASSYFAWGLGGDTQYF.

Concerning this clonotype: One junction end disagrees with the germline gene, perhaps due to a read error. The V call is TRBV4-2, the J call TRBJ1-2; D is possibly TRBD1 (6 bases). Germline V gives CDR1 LGHNA, CDR2 YNFKEQ. This CDR3 spans 18 amino acids. Here the CDR3 reads CASSQGPPAGATDYGYTF. The CDR3, as DNA: TGCGCCAGCAGCCAAGGCCCCCCAGCAGGGGCGACCGACTATGGCTACACCTTC.

Within the sample, this clonotype is large. This sequence joins TRBV12-3 or TRBV12-4 and TRBJ2-5, with 12 nucleotides matching TRBD2. CDR3 length: 20 amino acids. The ends lost 2 bases at V and 0 bases at J; junction bases unmatched: 13. The CDR3 loop reads CASSLWALAGGSPDQETQYF. The CDR3 coding sequence is TGTGCCAGCAGTTTATGGGCCCTAGCGGGAGGGTCACCAGACCAAGAGACCCAGTACTTC.

This clonotype is medium-sized. The chain employs TRBV12-3 or TRBV12-4 and TRBJ1-1; TRBD1 aligns across 7 bases. The CDR3 sequence is 16 residues long. The ends lost 7 bases at V and 0 bases at J; junction bases unmatched: 11. CDR3 residues: CASIQRTGPMNTEAFF. The CDR3 nucleotides read TGTGCCAGCATCCAGCGGACAGGCCCCATGAACACTGAAGCTTTCTTT.

This clonotype was counted a single time. This may come from a read error, since a much larger clone is one base off. This chain joins TRBV5-6 and TRBJ1-2, with 8 bases identical to TRBD1. CDR1 is SGHDT, CDR2 YYEEEE, per germline. CDR3 length: 15 residues. DNA for the CDR3: TGTGCCAGCAGCTTGTTCACAGGGGGACGGTATGTCTACACCTTC. Translation: CASSLFTGGRYVYTF.

In DNA form, the CDR3 reads TGTGCCAGCAGGTGGACTAGCGCTCCCTACAATGAGCAGTTCTTC. Protein sequence: CASRWTSAPYNEQFF. The rearrangement joins TRBV6-5 to TRBJ2-1; 9 bases align to TRBD2. This CDR3 comprises 15 residues. CDR1 and CDR2 (germline): MNHEY, SVGAGI. The trim removed 6 bases at V and 2 bases at J, leaving 5 bases unmatched.

This chain links TRBV5-6 with TRBJ2-3, with 14 bases matching TRBD2. Trimming cost V 4 bases and J 1 base; bases outside gene matches: 5. The CDR3 runs to 17 residues. Looked up from germline, CDR1 is SGHDT and CDR2 is YYEEEE. CDR3 DNA: TGTGCCAGCAGCCCGGGACTAGCGGGGGTTGGCACAGATACGCAGTATTTT. It codes for CASSPGLAGVGTDTQYF.

This clonotype was counted between two and nine times. This rearrangement joins TRBV28 to TRBJ1-2; D uncertain. The V and J ends lost 3 bases and 7 bases respectively, with 12 bases between them. This CDR3 region has 13 residues. Germline values: CDR1 MDHEN, CDR2 SYDVKM. The CDR3 coding sequence is TGTGCCAGCAGTTTGATAGGGAGGTTTGGCTACACCTTC. Its translation is CASSLIGRFGYTF.

The chain links TRBV5-1 to TRBJ1-1; D might be TRBD1 (5 bases). The CDR3 has 15 amino acids. CDR1 is SGHRS and CDR2 is YFSETQ in the germline V gene. V lost 0 bases and J lost 4, with 13 bases in between. The CDR3 is CASSLGGERGTEAFF. The CDR3 nucleotides read TGCGCCAGCAGCTTGGGGGGGGAAAGGGGCACTGAAGCTTTCTTT.